This T cell receptor beta chain came from a study of T-cell memory formation after mild COVID-19. Study-level findings and limits: CD4/CD8 balance characterized clones contracting day 15 to 85, and CD4+ skew characterized later expanders.

The table lists this clonotype with a few counts. As yet, its antigen is unknown. The CDR3 sequence is 15 residues long. CDR1 and CDR2 (germline): MGHRA, YSYEKL. Unmatched junction bases numbered 5, after V lost 1 base and J lost 7 bases. Each CDR3 protein gets one entry after TCRdb re-called the 5' RACE reads with MiXCR. The sample holds about 250,000 distinct CDR3 sequences; about 16% are singletons and the top ten take 2% to 2.5%. The sequence came from an adult woman who had mild COVID-19 (a few samples of this study predate the infection). Cell type and time point are not known. The sample taken for sequencing was PBMCs or a T cell subset sorted from them (not recorded which). V and J are TRBV4-1 and TRBJ2-1, with 9 bases identical to TRBD2. CDR3 nucleotide sequence: TGCGCCAGCAGCCAAGTTGCGGGGGGGAGGAATGAGCAGTTCTTC. This sequence encodes CASSQVAGGRNEQFF.